This T cell receptor (beta chain) was sequenced during a study of shared clonotypes between healthy human individuals. General study results and limits: Generation probabilities of non-shared clonotypes were lower (relative to those shared by all four donors).

The CDR3 has 14 amino acids. Germline CDR1 reads SGHRS; CDR2 reads YFSETQ. J lost 2 bases, V lost 5 bases, and 4 bases had no gene match. The deep-level immunoSEQ assay was used. Produced via immunoSEQ multiplex PCR; TCRdb's table is partial and in-frame only. Of around 350,000 clones listed, 70% to 75% are singletons. As for this clone: Antigen: not known.

Those who donated, Caucasian adults without exception, all lived in Nashville, Tennessee. Subsets obtained from CD4+ cells comprised CD45RA+ naive and CD45RA-negative memory cells. The J gene is TRBJ2-5, the V gene TRBV5-1; TRBD1 aligns across 9 bases. The sample taken for sequencing was memory CD4+ T cells sorted from blood. Subset reported: CD45RA-negative fraction. This receptor was identified in a young man in good health. This chain's CDR3 is CASSRGTGQETQYF. As DNA, the CDR3 is TGCGCCAGCAGTAGGGGGACAGGGCAAGAGACCCAGTACTTC. Together with reference TRBV5-1 and TRBJ2-5, the CDR3 gives the full variable domain: KAGVTQTPRYLIKTRGQQVTLSCSPISGHRSVSWYQQTPGQGLQFLFEYFSETQRNKGNFPGRFSGRQFSNSRSEMNVSTLELGDSALYLCASSRGTGQETQYFGPGTRLLVL.